This T cell receptor beta chain was found in a study of vaccination and CD4 T cells after COVID-19. Turning to the study itself: For control cultures, the treatment was a CEFX pool, an HIV-1 Nef pool, or no peptide.

Cultured CD4+ T-cell DNA underwent Oncomine TCR Beta short-read sequencing. MiXCR, run by TCRdb on the PCR reads, gives a single entry per CDR3 protein. The data hold several thousand distinct CDR3 sequences, with less than 55% observed a single time. Points on this clonotype: The target antigen is unknown.

Sample treatment: approximately 10-day PBMC culture with coronavirus spike peptide pools or control peptides (ViraFEST assay). The unexposed donor provided CD4+ T cells, which were taken before the COVID-19 pandemic (2011-2018). Per the germline V gene, CDR1 is DFQATT and CDR2 is SNEGSKA (reference sequence). The length of the CDR3 is 13 residues. V was shortened by 1 base and J by 7 bases, with 10 bases between the two germline ends. The chain is built from TRBV20-1 and TRBJ2-2; D gene uncertain. This TCR came from a human donor in good health. The source material was CD4+ T cells from blood, cultured in vitro. CDR3 sequence reads: CSARVPVRGELFF. CDR3 sequence (DNA): TGCAGTGCTAGAGTCCCTGTACGCGGGGAGCTGTTTTTT.